This is a list of T cell receptor beta chains from one sample in a study of lymphopenia after photon versus proton radiotherapy. Generated by immunoSEQ multiplex PCR, the TCRdb table keeps only in-frame clones and is missing some. The top ten hold less than 20% of the sample, which has a few thousand clones, 88% seen once. The source was peripheral blood, collected from a patient treated with photon-based radiotherapy. These TCRs come from a man aged 25 to 40 with gastric cancer. The CDR3 runs from the conserved cysteine through the conserved F or W. Clone size appears in some rows only: once, few, many, or a class for an expanded clone.

clone_size | j_call | v_call | cdr3_aa
few | TRBJ1-2 | TRBV2 | CASTKTGAGVGSYGYTF
. | TRBJ2-1 | TRBV9 | CASSASSGRLVNEQFF
once | TRBJ2-2 | TRBV4-3 | CASSQDSSLGNTGELFF
. | TRBJ1-1 | TRBV6-6 | CASSPSNTEAFF
. | TRBJ1-1 | TRBV5-5 | CASSLGSKGEAFF
. | TRBJ1-5 | TRBV28 | CASSLSAVPQPQHF
. | TRBJ1-3 | TRBV28 | CASSFRINSGNTIYF
. | TRBJ2-7 | TRBV7-2 | CASAPRQGVEEQYF
once | TRBJ1-3 | TRBV28 | CASSLQAGGNTIYF
. | TRBJ2-5 | TRBV12-5 | CASGLMGLAEGTQYF
. | TRBJ2-7 | TRBV7-8 | CASSSGSEQYF
. | TRBJ2-7 | TRBV27 | CASSADRFEQYF
. | TRBJ2-5 | TRBV12-5 | CASAVGGVQETQYF
. | TRBJ2-5 | TRBV7-9 | CASVGWETQYF
. | TRBJ2-7 | TRBV6-5 | CASSLAGFPYEQYF
. | TRBJ2-3 | TRBV6-5 | CASSYSVGTDTQYF
. | TRBJ1-1 | TRBV18 | CASSPGAGSTEAFF
. | TRBJ1-2 | TRBV6-5 | CASTLGQGGGYTF
. | TRBJ2-3 | TRBV7-8 | CASSLGSGAGDTQYF
. | TRBJ2-1 | TRBV6-5 | CASSSSGVLVNEQFF
. | TRBJ2-7 | TRBV4-3 | CASSQVKASYEQYF
. | TRBJ2-7 | TRBV5-6 | CASSLAENSYEQYF
. | TRBJ2-5 | TRBV6-5 | CATSGTREETQYF